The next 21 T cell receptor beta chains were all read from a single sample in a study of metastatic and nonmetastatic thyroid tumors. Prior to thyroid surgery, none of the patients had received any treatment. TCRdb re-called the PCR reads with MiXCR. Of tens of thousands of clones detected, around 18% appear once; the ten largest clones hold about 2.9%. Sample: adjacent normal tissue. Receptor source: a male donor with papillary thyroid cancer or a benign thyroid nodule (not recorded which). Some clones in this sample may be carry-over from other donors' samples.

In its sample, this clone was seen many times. The CDR3 DNA reads TGTGCCAGTAGGATCGGGACAGTCTCTGGAAACACCATATATTTT. Its translation is CASRIGTVSGNTIYF. The chain combines TRBV19 with TRBJ1-3; 7 nucleotides match TRBD1. The junction had 5 bases not matched to a gene; V was cut back by 6 bases and J by 0 bases. The V gene's germline CDR1 is LNHDA and CDR2 SQIVND (reference sequence). The CDR3 length is 15 residues.

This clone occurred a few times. DNA of the CDR3: TGTGCCAGCAGCTTAGCGCTATCACTAGCGGGAGGCAGGGTCTACGAGCAGTACTTC. Its protein is CASSLALSLAGGRVYEQYF. The J gene is TRBJ2-7, the V gene TRBV7-2, with 12 bases fitting TRBD2. Germline CDR1 is SGHTA and CDR2 is FQGNSA. The V segment lost 0 bases and the J segment 3 bases; nucleotides outside the gene matches: 12. This CDR3 comprises 19 residues.

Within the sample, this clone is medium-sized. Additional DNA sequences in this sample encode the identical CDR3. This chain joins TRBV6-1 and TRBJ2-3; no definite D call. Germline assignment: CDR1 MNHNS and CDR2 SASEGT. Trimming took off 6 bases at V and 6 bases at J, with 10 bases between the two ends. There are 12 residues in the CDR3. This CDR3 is CASSLNGDTQYF. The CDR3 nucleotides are TGTGCCAGCAGCCTAAATGGGGATACGCAGTATTTT.

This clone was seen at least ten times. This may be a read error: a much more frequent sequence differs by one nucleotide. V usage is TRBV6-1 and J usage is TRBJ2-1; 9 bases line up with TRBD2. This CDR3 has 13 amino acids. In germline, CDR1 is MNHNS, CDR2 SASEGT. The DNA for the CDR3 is TGTGCCACTGGGACTAGCTTCTACGATGAGCAGTTCTTC. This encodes CATGTSFYDEQFF.

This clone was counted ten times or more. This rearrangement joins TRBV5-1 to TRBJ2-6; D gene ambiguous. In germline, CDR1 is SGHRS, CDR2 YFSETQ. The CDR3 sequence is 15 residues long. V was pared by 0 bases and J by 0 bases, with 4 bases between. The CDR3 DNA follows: TGCGCCAGCAGCTTGGTAAGCTCTGGGGCCAACGTCCTGACTTTC. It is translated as CASSLVSSGANVLTF. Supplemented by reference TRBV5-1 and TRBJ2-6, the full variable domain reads KAGVTQTPRYLIKTRGQQVTLSCSPISGHRSVSWYQQTPGQGLQFLFEYFSETQRNKGNFPGRFSGRQFSNSRSEMNVSTLELGDSALYLCASSLVSSGANVLTFGAGSRLTVL.

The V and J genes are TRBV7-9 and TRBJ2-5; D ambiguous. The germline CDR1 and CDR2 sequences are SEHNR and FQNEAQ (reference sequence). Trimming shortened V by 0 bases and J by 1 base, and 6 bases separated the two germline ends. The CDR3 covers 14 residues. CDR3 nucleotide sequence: TGTGCCAGCAGCTTAGCAGTGGGCCAAGAGACCCAGTACTTC. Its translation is CASSLAVGQETQYF.

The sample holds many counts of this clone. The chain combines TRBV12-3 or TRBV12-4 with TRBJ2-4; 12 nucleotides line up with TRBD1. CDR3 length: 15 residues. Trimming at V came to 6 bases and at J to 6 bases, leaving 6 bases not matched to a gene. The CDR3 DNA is TGTGCCAGCAGCCGGGACAGGGGGCTTGTAAACATTCAGTACTTC. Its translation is CASSRDRGLVNIQYF.

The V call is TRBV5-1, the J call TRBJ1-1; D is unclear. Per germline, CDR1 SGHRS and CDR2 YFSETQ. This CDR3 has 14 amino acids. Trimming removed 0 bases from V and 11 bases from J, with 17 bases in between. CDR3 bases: TGCGCCAGCAGCTTGGAATCGGAACTCAAAAAGGCTTTCTTT. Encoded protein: CASSLESELKKAFF. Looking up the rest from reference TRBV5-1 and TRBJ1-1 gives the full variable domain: KAGVTQTPRYLIKTRGQQVTLSCSPISGHRSVSWYQQTPGQGLQFLFEYFSETQRNKGNFPGRFSGRQFSNSRSEMNVSTLELGDSALYLCASSLESELKKAFFGQGTRLTVV.

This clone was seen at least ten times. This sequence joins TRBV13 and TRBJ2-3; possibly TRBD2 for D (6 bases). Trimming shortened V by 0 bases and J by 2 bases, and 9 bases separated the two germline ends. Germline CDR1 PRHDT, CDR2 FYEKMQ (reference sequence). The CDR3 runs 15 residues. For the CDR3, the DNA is TGTGCCAGCAGCTTAGGGGCGGGGCTCACAGATACGCAGTATTTT. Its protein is CASSLGAGLTDTQYF.

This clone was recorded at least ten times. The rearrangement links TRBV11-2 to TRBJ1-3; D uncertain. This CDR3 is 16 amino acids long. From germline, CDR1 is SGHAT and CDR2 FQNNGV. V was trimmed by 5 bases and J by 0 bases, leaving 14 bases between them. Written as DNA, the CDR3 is TGTGCCAGCAGCCTATTTGATGGGATCTCTGGAAACACCATATATTTT. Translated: CASSLFDGISGNTIYF.

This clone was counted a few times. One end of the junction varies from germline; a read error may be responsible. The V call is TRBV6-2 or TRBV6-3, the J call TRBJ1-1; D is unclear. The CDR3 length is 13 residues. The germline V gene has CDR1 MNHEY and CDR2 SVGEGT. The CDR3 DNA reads TGTGCCAGCAGTTGGAGCGTTAACACCGAAGCTTTCTTT. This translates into CASSWSVNTEAFF.

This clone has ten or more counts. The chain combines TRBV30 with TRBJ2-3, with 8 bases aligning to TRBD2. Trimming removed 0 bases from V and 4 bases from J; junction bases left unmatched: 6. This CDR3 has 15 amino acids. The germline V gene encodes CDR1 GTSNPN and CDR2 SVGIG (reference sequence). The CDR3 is CAWSVLAGGADTQYF. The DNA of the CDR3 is TGTGCCTGGAGTGTACTTGCGGGAGGTGCAGATACGCAGTATTTT.

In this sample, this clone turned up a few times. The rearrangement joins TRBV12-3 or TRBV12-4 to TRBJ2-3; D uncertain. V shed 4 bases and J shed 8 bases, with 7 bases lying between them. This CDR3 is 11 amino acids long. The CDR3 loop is CASSSCITQYF. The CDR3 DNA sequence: TGTGCCAGCAGTTCGTGTATTACGCAGTATTTT.

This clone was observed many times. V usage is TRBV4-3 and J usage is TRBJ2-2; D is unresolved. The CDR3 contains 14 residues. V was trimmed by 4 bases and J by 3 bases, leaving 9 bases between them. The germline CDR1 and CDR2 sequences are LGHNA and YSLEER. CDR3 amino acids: CASSPSTYTGELFF. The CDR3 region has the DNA TGCGCCAGCAGCCCCTCAACATACACCGGGGAGCTGTTTTTT.

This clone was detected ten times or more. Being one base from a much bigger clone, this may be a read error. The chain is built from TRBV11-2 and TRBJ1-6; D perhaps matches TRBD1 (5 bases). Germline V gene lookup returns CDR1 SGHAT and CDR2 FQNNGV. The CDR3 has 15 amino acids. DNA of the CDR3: TGTGCCAGCGGGCAAGACAGCTCCTATAATCCACCCCTCCACTTT. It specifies CASGQDSSYNPPLHF.

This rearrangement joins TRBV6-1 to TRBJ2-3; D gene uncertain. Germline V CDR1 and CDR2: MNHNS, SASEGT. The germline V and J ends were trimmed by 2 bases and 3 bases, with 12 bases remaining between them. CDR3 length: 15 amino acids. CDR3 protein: CASSEQRTKTDTQYF. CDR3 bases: TGTGCCAGCAGTGAACAGCGCACGAAGACAGATACGCAGTATTTT.

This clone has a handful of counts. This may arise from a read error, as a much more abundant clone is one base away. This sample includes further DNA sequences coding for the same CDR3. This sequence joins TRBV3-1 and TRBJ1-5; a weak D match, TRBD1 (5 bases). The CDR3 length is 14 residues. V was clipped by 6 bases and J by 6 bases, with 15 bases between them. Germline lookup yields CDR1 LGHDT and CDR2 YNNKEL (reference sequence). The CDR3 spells CASRQTGVGQPQHF. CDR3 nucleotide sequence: TGTGCCAGCAGACAAACGGGGGTTGGTCAGCCCCAGCATTTT. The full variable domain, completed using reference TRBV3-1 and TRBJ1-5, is DTAVSQTPKYLVTQMGNDKSIKCEQNLGHDTMYWYKQDSKKFLKIMFSYNNKELIINETVPNRFSPKSPDKAHLNLHINSLELGDSAVYFCASRQTGVGQPQHFGDGTRLSIL.

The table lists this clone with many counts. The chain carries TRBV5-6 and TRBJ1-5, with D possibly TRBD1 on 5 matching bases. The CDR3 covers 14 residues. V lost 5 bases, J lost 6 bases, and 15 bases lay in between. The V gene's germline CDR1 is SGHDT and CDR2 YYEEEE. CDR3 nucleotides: TGTGCCAGCAGACTATGGAATAGGGGTCAGCCCCAGCATTTT. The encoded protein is CASRLWNRGQPQHF.

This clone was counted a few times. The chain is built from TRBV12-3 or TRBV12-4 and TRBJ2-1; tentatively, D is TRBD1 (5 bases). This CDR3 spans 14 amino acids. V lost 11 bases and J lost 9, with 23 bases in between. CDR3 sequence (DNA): TGTGCCGGCAAATTCCTCTCTCAGGGTGGTGAGCAGTTCTTC. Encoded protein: CAGKFLSQGGEQFF.

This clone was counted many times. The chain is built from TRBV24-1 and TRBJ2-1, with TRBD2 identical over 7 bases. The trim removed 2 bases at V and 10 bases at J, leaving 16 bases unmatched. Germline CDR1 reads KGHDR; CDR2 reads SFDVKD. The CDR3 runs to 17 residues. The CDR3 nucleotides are TGTGCCACCAGTGATTCCTTCCCCGGGACTACGGCCGCCGAGCAGTTCTTC. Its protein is CATSDSFPGTTAAEQFF.

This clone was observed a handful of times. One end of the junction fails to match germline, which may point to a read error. The CDR3 sequence is CASSLRARRFF. The CDR3, as DNA: TGTGCTAGCAGCTTGAGGGCTAGGCGGTTCTTC. The J gene is TRBJ2-1, the V gene TRBV7-7, with D perhaps matching TRBD2 (5 bases). The CDR3 is made up of 11 amino acids. CDR1 is SSHAT, CDR2 FNYEAQ, per germline (reference sequence).